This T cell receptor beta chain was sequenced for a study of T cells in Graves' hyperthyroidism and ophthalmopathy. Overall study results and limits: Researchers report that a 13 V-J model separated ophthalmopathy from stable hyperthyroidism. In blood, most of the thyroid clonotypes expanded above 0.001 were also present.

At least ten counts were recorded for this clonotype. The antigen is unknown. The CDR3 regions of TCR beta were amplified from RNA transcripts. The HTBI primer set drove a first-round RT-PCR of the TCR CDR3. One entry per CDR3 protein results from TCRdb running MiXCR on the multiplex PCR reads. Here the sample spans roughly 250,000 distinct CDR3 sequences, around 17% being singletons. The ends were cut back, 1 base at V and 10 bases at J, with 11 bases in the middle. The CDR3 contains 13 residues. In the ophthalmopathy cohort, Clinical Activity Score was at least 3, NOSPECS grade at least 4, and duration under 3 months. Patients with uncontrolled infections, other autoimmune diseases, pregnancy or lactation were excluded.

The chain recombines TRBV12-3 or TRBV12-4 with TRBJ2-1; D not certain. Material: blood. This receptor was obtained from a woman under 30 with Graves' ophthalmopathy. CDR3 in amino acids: CASSLETVYEQFF. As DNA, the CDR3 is TGTGCCAGCAGTTTAGAGACCGTTTACGAGCAGTTCTTC.